The clone carrying this TCR beta chain was recorded a few times. The antigen is unknown. Mismatch repair deficiency was confirmed in all patients, by PCR or immunohistochemistry. The TCR-sequenced patients were a few responders to pembrolizumab. The data are from a study of PD-1 blockade in mismatch repair-deficient tumors. Study overall: Enrolled about 2013-2016, patients had progressing, pretreated mismatch repair-deficient cancers of approximately 13 types.

TCRdb's copy holds only in-frame clones and misses some; the assay was immunoSEQ multiplex PCR. The table lists about 19,000 clones, over 75% of them singletons. Overall study findings and caveats: Tumor-resident clones, often absent from pretreatment blood, expanded after pembrolizumab and then contracted.

Trimming stripped 3 bases from V and 4 bases from J, with 9 bases between. Germline V gene lookup returns CDR1 SNHLY and CDR2 FYNNEI. CDR3 length equals 13 residues. This specimen was PBMCs, taken 52 weeks after starting pembrolizumab. The chain joins TRBV2 to TRBJ1-2; no reliable D call. This clonotype originated in an adult with mismatch repair-deficient cancer. In nucleotides, the CDR3 is TGTGCCAGCAGTGAGGGAGGTATCTATGGCTACACCTTC. This codes for CASSEGGIYGYTF.